The 2 T cell receptor beta chains given below trace back to one sample, sequenced in a study of shared clonotypes between healthy human individuals. Sequencing used immunoSEQ multiplex PCR; TCRdb keeps in-frame clones, though not all of them. The top ten hold roughly 1.4% of the sample, which has about 1 million clones, approximately 76% seen once. Sequencing was performed on memory CD4+ T cells sorted from blood. This sample's subset: CD45RA-negative fraction. The receptors stem from a man between 18 and 35 years old in good health.

The chain joins TRBV30 to TRBJ2-5; a possible D gene is TRBD2 (5 bases). Germline CDR1 GTSNPN, CDR2 SVGIG (reference sequence). This CDR3 has 14 amino acids. The V gene lost 3 bases and the J gene lost 1 base, with 12 bases spanning the gap. CDR3 amino acids: CAWSGLEVQETQYF. The DNA for the CDR3 is TGTGCCTGGAGCGGATTGGAGGTCCAAGAGACCCAGTACTTC.

This clone was seen a few times. The chain links TRBV10-1 to TRBJ1-5; D gene uncertain. The CDR3 is 13 residues long. Germline-derived CDR1 and CDR2 are WNHNN and SYGVQD (reference sequence). Trimming took 7 bases from V and 5 from J, leaving 12 bases between them. CDR3 DNA: TGCGCCAGCACCTTACTTACCTATCAGCCCCAGCATTTT. Residues: CASTLLTYQPQHF.